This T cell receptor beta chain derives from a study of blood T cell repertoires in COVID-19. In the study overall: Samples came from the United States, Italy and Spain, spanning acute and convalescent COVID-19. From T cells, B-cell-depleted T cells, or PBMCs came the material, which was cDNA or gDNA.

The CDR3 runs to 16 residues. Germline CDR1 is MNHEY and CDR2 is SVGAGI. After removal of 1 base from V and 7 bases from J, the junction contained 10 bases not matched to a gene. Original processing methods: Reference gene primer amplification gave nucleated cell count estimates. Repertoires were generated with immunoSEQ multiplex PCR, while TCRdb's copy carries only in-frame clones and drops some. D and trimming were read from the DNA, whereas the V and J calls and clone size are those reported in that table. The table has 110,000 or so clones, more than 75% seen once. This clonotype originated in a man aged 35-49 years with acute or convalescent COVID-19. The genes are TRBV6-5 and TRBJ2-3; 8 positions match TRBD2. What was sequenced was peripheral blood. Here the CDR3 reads CASSYLGLERAHTQYF. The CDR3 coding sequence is TGTGCCAGCAGTTACTTGGGACTAGAGCGCGCGCATACGCAGTATTTT.